The clone carrying this TCR beta chain was detected only a few times. What it binds is unknown. These data come from a study of early T cells in non-severe SARS-CoV-2 infection. Study-wide context: Chains stayed unpaired after sequencing of bulk RNA from unsorted whole blood.

Attachment of unique molecular identifiers to individual cDNA molecules was performed. TCRdb reprocessed the 5' RACE reads via MiXCR and lists one record per CDR3 protein. The sample holds some 110,000 distinct CDR3 sequences, 14% to 15% seen once. Overall study results and limits: Matching results from VDJdb favored anti-spike CD8 responses, leaving private and CD4 specificities undetected.

The source is an adult who was a healthcare worker with PCR-confirmed SARS-CoV-2 infection or an uninfected control (not recorded which). The specimen sequenced was whole blood.

The CDR3 reads CASSSSLAGNYGYTF. The DNA for the CDR3 is TGTGCCAGCAGCTCCAGCCTGGCGGGAAACTATGGCTACACCTTC. The V gene is TRBV7-6, the J gene TRBJ1-2; D is unclear. Germline-derived CDR1 and CDR2 are SGHVS and FNYEAQ. V lost 4 bases, J lost 2 bases, and 14 bases lay in between. The CDR3 is made up of 15 amino acids.